The rows below give T cell receptor beta chains drawn from one sample of a study of CD8+CD57+ T cells in acquired aplastic anemia. TCRdb redid the calling of the reads with MiXCR, one entry per CDR3 protein. The sample includes 400,000 to 500,000 distinct CDR3 sequences, about two thirds of them seen just once. The specimen was sorted CD4+, CD8+, or CD8+CD57+ T cells (not recorded which) from PBMCs. The receptors were sampled from a human donor in good health, serving as a control. Each CDR3 is given with its conserved first and last residue. Each record gives: V gene, clone size, J gene, D gene, CDR3 protein, CDR3 DNA. D genes are given only for firm matches. Clone size is shown for a subset of rows, as once, few, many or a class of expanded clone.

V gene: TRBV10-2
clone size: many
J gene: TRBJ2-7
D gene: TRBD1
CDR3 protein: CASSGAGGVGEQYF
CDR3 DNA: TGCGCCAGCAGTGGGGCAGGGGGAGTGGGGGAGCAGTACTTC

V gene: TRBV7-9
clone size: many
J gene: TRBJ1-1
D gene: NA
CDR3 protein: CASSLEGTTEAFF
CDR3 DNA: TGTGCCAGCAGCTTAGAGGGGACCACTGAAGCTTTCTTT

V gene: TRBV11-2
clone size: NA
J gene: TRBJ1-5
D gene: TRBD1
CDR3 protein: CASSRTGQGAYSNQPQHF
CDR3 DNA: TGTGCCAGCAGCCGCACGGGACAGGGGGCCTATAGCAATCAGCCCCAGCATTTT

V gene: TRBV20-1
clone size: many
J gene: TRBJ1-1
D gene: NA
CDR3 protein: CSASRGLNTEAFF
CDR3 DNA: TGCAGTGCCTCCAGGGGCCTGAACACTGAAGCTTTCTTT

V gene: TRBV7-7
clone size: many
J gene: TRBJ2-5
D gene: TRBD2
CDR3 protein: CASSFILADQETQYF
CDR3 DNA: TGTGCCAGCAGCTTTATACTAGCGGACCAAGAGACCCAGTACTTC

V gene: TRBV5-1
clone size: many
J gene: TRBJ1-5
D gene: NA
CDR3 protein: CASSSGDAYQPQHF
CDR3 DNA: TGCGCCAGCAGCTCTGGAGACGCTTATCAGCCCCAGCATTTT

V gene: TRBV6-2/TRBV6-3
clone size: many
J gene: TRBJ1-5
D gene: NA
CDR3 protein: CASRPQSGTSQPQHF
CDR3 DNA: TGTGCCAGCAGACCCCAGTCCGGAACAAGTCAGCCCCAGCATTTT

V gene: TRBV7-9
clone size: NA
J gene: TRBJ2-3
D gene: NA
CDR3 protein: CASSIGPRGATQYF
CDR3 DNA: TGTGCCAGCAGCATCGGCCCCCGGGGAGCAACGCAGTATTTT

V gene: TRBV2
clone size: NA
J gene: TRBJ1-1
D gene: NA
CDR3 protein: CASSSQSVGDEAFF
CDR3 DNA: TGTGCCAGCAGCTCACAGAGCGTGGGGGATGAAGCTTTCTTT

V gene: TRBV9
clone size: few
J gene: TRBJ2-5
D gene: NA
CDR3 protein: CASSAPEETQYF
CDR3 DNA: TGTGCCAGCAGCGCCCCGGAAGAGACTCAGTACTTC

V gene: TRBV5-5
clone size: NA
J gene: TRBJ2-7
D gene: NA
CDR3 protein: CASSYALYEQYF
CDR3 DNA: TGTGCCAGCAGCTACGCCCTCTACGAGCAGTACTTC

V gene: TRBV15
clone size: NA
J gene: TRBJ1-6
D gene: TRBD1
CDR3 protein: CATSTLDRNSPLHF
CDR3 DNA: TGTGCCACCAGCACCCTGGACAGGAATTCACCCCTCCACTTT

V gene: TRBV3-1
clone size: once
J gene: TRBJ1-4
D gene: NA
CDR3 protein: CASSPVGAGPAMNEKLFF
CDR3 DNA: TGTGCCAGCAGCCCCGTTGGGGCGGGGCCGGCGATGAATGAAAAACTGTTTTTT

V gene: TRBV10-1
clone size: many
J gene: TRBJ2-1
D gene: NA
CDR3 protein: CASSRGGRNEQFF
CDR3 DNA: TGCGCCAGCTCTCGAGGGGGGCGGAATGAGCAGTTCTTC

V gene: TRBV11-2
clone size: NA
J gene: TRBJ1-2
D gene: NA
CDR3 protein: CASTGLDYSYTF
CDR3 DNA: TGTGCCAGCACCGGACTCGACTATAGCTACACCTTC

V gene: TRBV20-1
clone size: NA
J gene: TRBJ2-3
D gene: TRBD1
CDR3 protein: CSAGGTGGTDTQYF
CDR3 DNA: TGCAGTGCTGGAGGGACAGGGGGCACAGATACGCAGTATTTT

V gene: TRBV9
clone size: NA
J gene: TRBJ2-6
D gene: NA
CDR3 protein: CASSEDSGGNPRAF
CDR3 DNA: TGTGCCAGCAGCGAGGACTCTGGGGGGAACCCACGAGCTTTC

V gene: TRBV10-3
clone size: NA
J gene: TRBJ1-2
D gene: NA
CDR3 protein: CAISDKEGPNYGYTF
CDR3 DNA: TGTGCCATCAGTGATAAGGAGGGGCCCAACTATGGCTACACCTTC

V gene: TRBV9
clone size: NA
J gene: TRBJ2-2
D gene: NA
CDR3 protein: CASSLGGVPTGELFF
CDR3 DNA: TGCGCCAGCAGCTTGGGCGGCGTCCCCACCGGGGAGCTGTTTTTT

V gene: TRBV7-3
clone size: NA
J gene: TRBJ2-3
D gene: NA
CDR3 protein: CASSQVDKGLRTDTQYF
CDR3 DNA: TGCGCCAGCAGCCAAGTCGATAAGGGGCTTCGCACAGATACGCAGTATTTT

V gene: TRBV25-1
clone size: few
J gene: TRBJ2-7
D gene: NA
CDR3 protein: CASSVFTGRNEQYF
CDR3 DNA: TGTGCCAGCAGTGTATTTACCGGCCGCAACGAGCAGTACTTC

V gene: TRBV20-1
clone size: NA
J gene: TRBJ1-1
D gene: TRBD1
CDR3 protein: CSASRFDRARSTEAFF
CDR3 DNA: TGCAGTGCTAGTAGGTTCGACAGGGCGAGGAGCACTGAAGCTTTCTTT

V gene: TRBV15
clone size: few
J gene: TRBJ2-7
D gene: TRBD1
CDR3 protein: CATSREGQGDEQYF
CDR3 DNA: TGTGCCACCAGCAGAGAGGGACAGGGCGACGAGCAGTACTTC

V gene: TRBV10-1
clone size: NA
J gene: TRBJ2-7
D gene: TRBD2
CDR3 protein: CASIAGREREQYF
CDR3 DNA: TGCGCCAGCATTGCAGGGCGGGAGCGCGAGCAGTACTTC

V gene: TRBV2
clone size: many
J gene: TRBJ2-2
D gene: TRBD1
CDR3 protein: CASWDRDTGELFF
CDR3 DNA: TGTGCCAGCTGGGACAGGGACACCGGGGAGCTGTTTTTT